Listed here are 20 T cell receptor beta chains from one sample, sequenced in a study of beta chain features in type 1 diabetes. The isolated RNA, all of it, was reverse transcribed, so expressed TCRB transcripts were what got sequenced. Sequencing was performed with immunoSEQ multiplex PCR; in TCRdb, only in-frame clones are kept and a portion is missing. The table lists about 160,000 clones, about 9.8% of them singletons, with 2.3% in the top ten. Source material: central memory CD4+ T cells from blood. These receptors were obtained from a woman aged 18-29 years in good health.

The V gene is TRBV12-5, the J gene TRBJ2-2, with D perhaps matching TRBD2 (5 bases). The germline V gene encodes CDR1 LGHNT and CDR2 FRNRAP. Trimming pared 8 bases from V and 0 bases from J, leaving 16 bases between. The CDR3 is 16 amino acids. The CDR3 here is CASQAGVGANTGELFF. The CDR3 coding sequence is TGTGCTAGTCAAGCAGGAGTCGGGGCGAACACCGGGGAGCTGTTTTTT.

This clone was observed a handful of times. At one boundary the junction diverges from the germline segment, which might be a read error. The chain couples TRBV4-1 to TRBJ2-3; TRBD2 is a possible D gene (5 bases). The CDR3 spans 14 residues. The germline gives CDR1 MGHRA, CDR2 YSYEKL. The CDR3 reads CASSLLELMDTQYF. The CDR3 nucleotides are TGTGCCAGCAGCCTACTAGAATTGATGGATACGCAGTATTTT.

The chain links TRBV7-9 to TRBJ2-3; maybe TRBD1 (5 bases). The CDR3 consists of 15 residues. With 2 bases removed from V and 2 bases from J, the gap between germline ends came to 11 bases. Germline V CDR1 and CDR2: SEHNR, FQNEAQ (reference sequence). CDR3 bases: TGTGCCAGCAGCTTAAGAAGGGGTGACACAGATACGCAGTATTTT. It yields the protein CASSLRRGDTDTQYF.

The chain carries TRBV5-1 and TRBJ2-1; D remains ambiguous. Germline assignment: CDR1 SGHRS and CDR2 YFSETQ. The CDR3 is made up of 14 amino acids. V gave up 7 bases and J gave up 0 bases, with 11 bases separating them. CDR3 nucleotide sequence: TGCGCCAGCGCTCCCTCGAGCTCCTACAATGAGCAGTTCTTC. Encoded protein: CASAPSSSYNEQFF.

This clone has just a few counts. This chain connects TRBV25-1 to TRBJ1-6; 10 nucleotides align to TRBD1. Germline CDR1 MGHDK, CDR2 SYGVNS. J lost 8 bases, V lost 5 bases, and 6 bases had no gene match. This CDR3 is 15 amino acids long. CDR3 loop: CASSTRDRGDSPLHF. In nucleotides, the CDR3 is TGTGCCAGCAGTACCCGGGACAGGGGCGATTCACCCCTCCACTTT.

CDR3 sequence reads: CASSPRDGGTEQYF. Written as DNA, the CDR3 is TGCGCCAGCAGCCCCCGGGACGGGGGGACCGAGCAGTACTTC. The chain couples TRBV5-1 to TRBJ2-7; TRBD2 agrees at 7 bases. Germline V lookup: CDR1 SGHRS, CDR2 YFSETQ. Unmatched junction bases numbered 10, after V lost 4 bases and J lost 6 bases. This CDR3 is built from 14 residues. Full variable domain (remainder filled in from reference TRBV5-1 and TRBJ2-7): KAGVTQTPRYLIKTRGQQVTLSCSPISGHRSVSWYQQTPGQGLQFLFEYFSETQRNKGNFPGRFSGRQFSNSRSEMNVSTLELGDSALYLCASSPRDGGTEQYFGPGTRLTVT.

This chain connects TRBV2 to TRBJ1-2; TRBD1 matches 11 bases. The CDR3 runs 15 residues. V gave up 6 bases and J gave up 9 bases; unmatched junction bases: 12. CDR1 SNHLY and CDR2 FYNNEI come from the germline V gene. CDR3 DNA sequence: TGTGCCAGCAGCCCCGCCGGGACAGGGGGTAGACGCTACACCTTC. Translated, it gives CASSPAGTGGRRYTF.

This clone has a handful of counts. The chain uses TRBV6-6 and TRBJ2-1; TRBD2 agrees at 10 bases. Trimming cost V 4 bases and J 8 bases; bases outside gene matches: 8. The V gene's germline CDR1 is MNHNY and CDR2 SVGAGI (reference sequence). This CDR3 has 15 amino acids. CDR3 protein: CASSSQAGGLDEQFF. The CDR3 bases are TGTGCCAGCAGTTCGCAAGCGGGAGGGTTGGATGAGCAGTTCTTC.

This sequence joins TRBV30 and TRBJ2-1; perhaps TRBD1 as D (5 bases). The CDR3 has 12 residues. V was clipped by 5 bases and J by 3 bases, with 8 bases between them. Germline loops: CDR1 GTSNPN, CDR2 SVGIG (reference sequence). CDR3 sequence (DNA): TGTGCCTGGGGGGCAGTCTACAATGAGCAGTTCTTC. This gives the protein CAWGAVYNEQFF.

In this sample, this clone turned up a few times. The gene calls are TRBV30 and TRBJ2-1; a possible D gene is TRBD1 (5 bases). Germline V lookup: CDR1 GTSNPN, CDR2 SVGIG (reference sequence). The V gene lost 0 bases and the J gene lost 4 bases, with 16 bases spanning the gap. This CDR3 region has 16 residues. The CDR3 reads CAWSVQGALRYNEQFF. DNA for the CDR3: TGTGCCTGGAGTGTACAAGGGGCCCTACGATACAATGAGCAGTTCTTC.

The chain joins TRBV28 to TRBJ2-7; the match to TRBD2 covers 11 bases. Germline CDR1 is MDHEN and CDR2 is SYDVKM. Losses at the gene ends were 6 bases for V and 6 bases for J; bases not matched to a gene: 13. This CDR3 has 16 amino acids. The CDR3, as DNA: TGTGCCAGCAGCCCCCCAGTCTCCGGGACTAGCGGCGAGCAGTACTTC. It encodes CASSPPVSGTSGEQYF. Full variable domain (missing parts from reference TRBV28 and TRBJ2-7): DVKVTQSSRYLVKRTGEKVFLECVQDMDHENMFWYRQDPGLGLRLIYFSYDVKMKEKGDIPEGYSVSREKKERFSLILESASTNQTSMYLCASSPPVSGTSGEQYFGPGTRLTVT.

The chain carries TRBV7-9 and TRBJ1-2, with 7 bases identical to TRBD1. The CDR3 spans 13 residues. CDR1 is SEHNR and CDR2 is FQNEAQ in the germline V gene (reference sequence). V dropped 5 bases and J dropped 7; count of bases not matched to a gene: 7. The CDR3 protein is CASSLEGAGGYTF. DNA for the CDR3: TGTGCCAGCAGCCTTGAGGGGGCGGGTGGCTACACCTTC.

This clone was observed a handful of times. The chain is built from TRBV6-1 and TRBJ1-4; TRBD1 is a possible D gene (5 bases). CDR1 and CDR2 from the germline V gene are MNHNS and SASEGT. Deletions cut 5 bases from V and 8 bases from J, with 12 bases between. The CDR3 has 13 amino acids. CDR3 sequence (DNA): TGTGCCAGCAGTCGTCAGGGAAGAGAAAAACTGTTTTTT. Encoded protein: CASSRQGREKLFF.

This clone was recorded many times. The chain recombines TRBV2 with TRBJ2-3; 8 bases match TRBD1. The germline CDR1 and CDR2 sequences are SNHLY and FYNNEI. With V trimmed by 8 bases and J by 3 bases, 7 bases remained unmatched. CDR3 size: 14 residues. In DNA, the CDR3 is TGTGCCAGCGGGAAGGACAGGGTTACAGATACGCAGTATTTT. Its protein is CASGKDRVTDTQYF.

The J gene is TRBJ2-7, the V gene TRBV5-8; perhaps TRBD2 as D (6 bases). V dropped 4 bases and J dropped 2 bases, with 19 bases sitting between them. This CDR3 comprises 16 residues. CDR1 and CDR2 (germline): SGHTS, YDEGEE. The DNA for the CDR3 is TGTGCCAGCAGCACGGGGACTTATGTCAACACCTACGAGCAGTACTTC. Residues: CASSTGTYVNTYEQYF.

This clone was recorded a few times. The chain carries TRBV30 and TRBJ2-3; maybe TRBD2 (6 bases). Germline V CDR1 and CDR2: GTSNPN, SVGIG (reference sequence). The ends were cut back, 8 bases at V and 3 bases at J, with 18 bases in the middle. The CDR3 is 14 residues long. CDR3 in DNA: TGTGCCGCGAATGTTGGGACTGCGACAGATACGCAGTATTTT. Its protein is CAANVGTATDTQYF.

CDR3 residues: CASSARTGFMNTEAFF. CDR3 in DNA: TGTGCCAGCAGCGCCCGGACAGGGTTTATGAACACTGAAGCTTTCTTT. The chain couples TRBV11-2 to TRBJ1-1; 8 nucleotides match TRBD1. Germline trimming cut 5 bases from V and 0 bases from J; bases unmatched to any gene: 8. The CDR3 totals 16 residues. In germline, CDR1 is SGHAT, CDR2 FQNNGV.

The chain carries TRBV9 and TRBJ2-1; no definite D call. Germline V gene data show CDR1 as SGDLS and CDR2 as YYNGEE. V was clipped by 4 bases and J by 3 bases, with 8 bases between them. The CDR3 length is 13 residues. CDR3 coding DNA: TGTGCCAGCAGCTTACAACACTACAATGAGCAGTTCTTC. Residues: CASSLQHYNEQFF.

The V gene is TRBV4-3, the J gene TRBJ1-2, with 7 nucleotides matching TRBD1. This CDR3 contains 13 residues. V lost 3 bases to trimming and J lost 7 bases; unmatched junction nucleotides: 5. Germline CDR1 reads LGHNA; CDR2 reads YSLEER. The CDR3 loop is CASSHLRDSGYTF. The CDR3 nucleotides read TGCGCCAGCAGCCACCTCCGGGACAGTGGCTACACCTTC.

As concerns this clone: Other DNA variants within this sample encode the same CDR3. The chain combines TRBV13 with TRBJ2-7; maybe TRBD2 (6 bases). V lost 1 base, J lost 2 bases, and 6 bases lay in between. Germline V gives CDR1 PRHDT, CDR2 FYEKMQ (reference sequence). The CDR3 runs 13 residues. In DNA, the CDR3 is TGTGCCAGCAGCTTAGCGGGGGCCTACGAGCAGTACTTC. Translating gives CASSLAGAYEQYF.